This entry features one T cell receptor beta chain sequence. V lost 2 bases and J 7 bases, leaving 30 bases between the germline ends. The CDR3 has 21 residues. The germline V gene encodes CDR1 KGHSH and CDR2 LQKENI. The data were obtained in a study of PD-1 blockade in classical Hodgkin lymphoma. Sequencing used immunoSEQ multiplex PCR; TCRdb keeps in-frame clones, though not all of them. The profile shows around 18,000 clones, roughly 77% of them singletons. Every patient was affected by relapse after autologous stem cell transplantation, while exposure to brentuximab vedotin was not uniform. The source is a human donor with classical Hodgkin lymphoma. The input for sequencing was peripheral blood mononuclear cells (PBMCs), taken before the second cycle of nivolumab. The V and J genes are TRBV18 and TRBJ1-6; D ambiguous. The CDR3 is CASSPVEMLGWDMVSNSPLHF. The CDR3 DNA is TGTGCCAGCTCACCAGTAGAAATGCTGGGGTGGGATATGGTTTCCAATTCACCCCTCCACTTT.